This T cell receptor beta chain was recovered during a study of CD8 T cells in Susac syndrome. Trimming pared 3 bases from V and 2 bases from J, leaving 5 bases between. The CDR3 contains 13 residues. After extraction with the RNeasy kit, roughly 0.5 to 1 ug of the RNA was reverse transcribed using random hexamers. Each CDR3 protein gets one entry after TCRdb re-called the immunoSEQ multiplex PCR reads with MiXCR. Of about 210,000 distinct CDR3 sequences listed, approximately 94% are singletons. The source is a human donor with Susac syndrome. The rearrangement joins TRBV12-3 or TRBV12-4 to TRBJ1-5; unclear D gene. Sample: CD4+ T cells from PBMCs. This chain's CDR3 is CASSFAGNQPQHF. Here the CDR3 DNA reads TGTGCCAGCAGTTTCGCAGGCAATCAGCCCCAGCATTTT.